This TCR beta chain was observed in a study of cytomegalovirus exposure and HLA in healthy donors. Points on this clone: Its specificity is unknown.

Study-wide results and caveats: Overall, approximately 150 TCR beta chains were annotated as cytomegalovirus-associated.

The data were produced by immunoSEQ multiplex PCR, yet TCRdb's version contains in-frame clones alone and is incomplete. The table shows over 250,000 clones, with roughly 85% occurring only once. The ends lost 0 bases at V and 2 bases at J; junction bases unmatched: 3. Germline CDR1 is MNHEY and CDR2 is SVGAGI. CDR3 length: 15 residues. This clonotype originated in a woman younger than 30 in good health and CMV-seronegative. The material sequenced was PBMCs. The gene calls are TRBV6-5 and TRBJ2-7; 8 bases align to TRBD1. CDR3 nucleotides: TGTGCCAGCAGTTACTCCAGGACAGGGCCCTACGAGCAGTACTTC. Encoded protein: CASSYSRTGPYEQYF.